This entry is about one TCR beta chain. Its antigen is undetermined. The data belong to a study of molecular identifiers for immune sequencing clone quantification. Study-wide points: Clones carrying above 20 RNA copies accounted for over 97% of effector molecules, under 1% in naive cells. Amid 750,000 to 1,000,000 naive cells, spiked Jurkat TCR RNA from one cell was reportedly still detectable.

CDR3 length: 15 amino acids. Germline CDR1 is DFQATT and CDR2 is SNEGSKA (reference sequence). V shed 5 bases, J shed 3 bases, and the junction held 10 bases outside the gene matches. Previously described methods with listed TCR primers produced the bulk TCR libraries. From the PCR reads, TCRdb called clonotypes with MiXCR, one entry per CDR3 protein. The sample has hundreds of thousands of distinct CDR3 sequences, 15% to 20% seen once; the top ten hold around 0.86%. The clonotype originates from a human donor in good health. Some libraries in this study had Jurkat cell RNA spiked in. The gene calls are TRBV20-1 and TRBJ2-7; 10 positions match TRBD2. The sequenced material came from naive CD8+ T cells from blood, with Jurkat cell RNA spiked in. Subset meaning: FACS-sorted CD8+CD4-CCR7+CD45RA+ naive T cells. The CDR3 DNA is TGCAGTGCTCCAGCGGGGGGGCGACCGCACTACGAGCAGTACTTC. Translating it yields CSAPAGGRPHYEQYF.